A single sample gave rise to the 8 T cell receptor beta chains below, sequenced in a study of Tregs in tolerant kidney transplant recipients. Assay used: immunoSEQ multiplex PCR; TCRdb lists only in-frame clones, some missing. The data show around 86,000 clones, with around 90% seen just once and 1.6% held by the top ten. Related graft donors supplied nonmyeloablative bone marrow transplants, and mixed chimerism was transient. This material consisted of CD4+ T cells from blood (PBMCs), taken 24 months after the transplant. All receptors come from a human patient who received a combined kidney and bone marrow transplant. Among the T cells, some may be from the graft donor.

The V call is TRBV2, the J call TRBJ2-3; a possible D gene is TRBD1 (6 bases). The CDR3 spans 12 residues. The V gene's germline CDR1 is SNHLY and CDR2 FYNNEI. V lost 4 bases to trimming and J lost 5 bases, with 7 bases between them. The CDR3: CASSVRGDTQYF. The CDR3 DNA follows: TGTGCCAGCAGTGTCAGGGGAGATACGCAGTATTTT.

This chain joins TRBV9 and TRBJ2-1; 10 bases are a match to TRBD2. V shed 2 bases, J shed 6 bases, and the junction held 5 bases outside the gene matches. The CDR3 totals 15 residues. The germline CDR1 and CDR2 sequences are SGDLS and YYNGEE. Written as DNA, the CDR3 is TGTGCCAGCAGCGTTCTAGCGGGAGCGTCCAATGAGCAGTTCTTC. It specifies CASSVLAGASNEQFF.

This chain links TRBV28 with TRBJ2-7; 9 nucleotides line up with TRBD1. Trimming at V came to 5 bases and at J to 9 bases, leaving 14 bases not matched to a gene. The V gene's germline CDR1 is MDHEN and CDR2 SYDVKM. The CDR3 has 15 amino acids. The CDR3 spells CASSRSGTGTILQYF. The CDR3 coding sequence is TGTGCCAGCAGTCGATCCGGGACAGGGACGATCTTGCAGTACTTC.

This chain connects TRBV5-6 to TRBJ2-3; 9 bases line up with TRBD1. Trimming cost V 5 bases and J 3 bases; bases outside gene matches: 7. Germline CDR1 reads SGHDT; CDR2 reads YYEEEE. This CDR3 has 15 amino acids. In DNA, the CDR3 is TGTGCCAGCAGTTCCGGGACAGGGTCGACAGATACGCAGTATTTT. Translation: CASSSGTGSTDTQYF.

The genes are TRBV2 and TRBJ2-3, with D possibly matching TRBD2 (5 bases). V lost 11 bases and J 1 base, leaving 16 bases between the germline ends. Germline CDR1 SNHLY, CDR2 FYNNEI. This CDR3 region has 14 residues. CDR3 in amino acids: CAWPPSGRTDTQYF. The CDR3 DNA is TGTGCCTGGCCCCCGAGCGGCCGCACAGATACGCAGTATTTT.

The chain carries TRBV18 and TRBJ2-7; TRBD2 matches 9 bases. Germline-derived CDR1 and CDR2 are KGHSH and LQKENI. Losses at the gene ends were 5 bases for V and 6 bases for J; bases not matched to a gene: 8. The CDR3 is 14 residues long. The CDR3 loop is CASSLSGRPFEQYF. CDR3 DNA sequence: TGTGCCAGCTCATTAAGCGGGAGGCCTTTCGAGCAGTACTTC.

This rearrangement joins TRBV4-2 to TRBJ2-4; TRBD2 agrees at 14 bases. Trimming cost V 0 bases and J 1 base; bases outside gene matches: 8. Germline lookup yields CDR1 LGHNA and CDR2 YNFKEQ. The CDR3 spans 20 residues. CDR3: CASSQDPGLAGEEAKNIQYF. CDR3 in DNA: TGTGCCAGCAGCCAAGACCCGGGACTAGCGGGAGAGGAGGCCAAAAACATTCAGTACTTC.

Here the CDR3 DNA reads TGTGCCAGCTCACCAATGGGGGGGAGCAAGAATACGCAGTATTTT. It is translated as CASSPMGGSKNTQYF. The chain carries TRBV18 and TRBJ2-3; TRBD2 agrees at 7 bases. Trimming cost V 2 bases and J 7 bases; bases outside gene matches: 9. CDR1 and CDR2 from the germline V gene are KGHSH and LQKENI. The CDR3 is 15 residues long.